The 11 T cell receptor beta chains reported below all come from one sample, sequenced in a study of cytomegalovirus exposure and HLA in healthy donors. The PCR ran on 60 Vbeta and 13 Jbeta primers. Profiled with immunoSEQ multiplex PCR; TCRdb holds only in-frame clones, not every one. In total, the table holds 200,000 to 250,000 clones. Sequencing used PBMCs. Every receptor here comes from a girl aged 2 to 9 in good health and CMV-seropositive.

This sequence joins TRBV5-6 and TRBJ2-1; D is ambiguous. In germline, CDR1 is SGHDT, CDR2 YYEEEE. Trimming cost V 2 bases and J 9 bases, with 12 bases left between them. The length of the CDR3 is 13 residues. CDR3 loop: CASSFGQTFEQFF. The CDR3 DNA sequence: TGTGCCAGCAGCTTTGGGCAGACCTTTGAGCAGTTCTTC.

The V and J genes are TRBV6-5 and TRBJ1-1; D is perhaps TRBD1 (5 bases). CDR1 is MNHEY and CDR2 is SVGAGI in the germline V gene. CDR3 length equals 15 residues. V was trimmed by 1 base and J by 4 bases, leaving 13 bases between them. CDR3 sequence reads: CASSYFPEDITEAFF. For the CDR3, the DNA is TGTGCCAGCAGTTACTTTCCCGAGGACATCACTGAAGCTTTCTTT.

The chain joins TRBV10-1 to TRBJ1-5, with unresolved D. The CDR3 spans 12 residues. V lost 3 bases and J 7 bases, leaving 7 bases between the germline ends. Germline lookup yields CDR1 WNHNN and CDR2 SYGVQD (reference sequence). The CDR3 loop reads CASSDPGQPQHF. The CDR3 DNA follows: TGCGCCAGCAGTGACCCGGGGCAGCCCCAGCATTTT.

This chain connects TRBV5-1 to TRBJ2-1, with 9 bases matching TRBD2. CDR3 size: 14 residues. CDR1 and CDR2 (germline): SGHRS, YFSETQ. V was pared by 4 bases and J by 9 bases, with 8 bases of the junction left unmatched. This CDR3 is CASSQPGLATEQFF. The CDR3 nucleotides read TGCGCCAGCAGCCAACCGGGACTAGCTACTGAGCAGTTCTTC.

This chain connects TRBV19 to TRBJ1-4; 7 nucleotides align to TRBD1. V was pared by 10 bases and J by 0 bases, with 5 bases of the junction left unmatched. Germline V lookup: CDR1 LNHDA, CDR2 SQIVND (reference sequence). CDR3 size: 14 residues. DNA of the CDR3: TGTGCCACTCCCCAGGGGGCAACTAATGAAAAACTGTTTTTT. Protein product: CATPQGATNEKLFF. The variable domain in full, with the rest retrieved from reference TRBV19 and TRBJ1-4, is DGGITQSPKYLFRKEGQNVTLSCEQNLNHDAMYWYRQDPGQGLRLIYYSQIVNDFQKGDIAEGYSVSREKKESFPLTVTSAQKNPTAFYLCATPQGATNEKLFFGSGTQLSVL.

The CDR3 sequence is CASSLGTQGTGELFF. The CDR3 DNA is TGTGCCAGCAGCTTAGGGACGCAGGGCACCGGGGAGCTGTTTTTT. The chain recombines TRBV7-2 with TRBJ2-2, with a tentative D call TRBD1 (5 bases). This CDR3 region has 15 residues. V dropped 1 base and J dropped 4 bases, with 10 bases sitting between them. Germline V gene sequence: CDR1 SGHTA, CDR2 FQGNSA. Combining the CDR3 with reference TRBV7-2 and TRBJ2-2 gives the whole variable domain GAGVSQSPSNKVTEKGKDVELRCDPISGHTALYWYRQSLGQGLEFLIYFQGNSAPDKSGLPSDRFSAERTGGSVSTLTIQRTQQEDSAVYLCASSLGTQGTGELFFGEGSRLTVL.

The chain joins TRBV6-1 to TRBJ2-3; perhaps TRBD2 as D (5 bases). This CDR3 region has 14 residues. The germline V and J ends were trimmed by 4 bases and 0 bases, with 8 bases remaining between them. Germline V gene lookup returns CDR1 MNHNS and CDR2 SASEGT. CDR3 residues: CASSALASTDTQYF. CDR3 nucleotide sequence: TGTGCCAGCAGTGCGTTAGCGAGCACAGATACGCAGTATTTT.

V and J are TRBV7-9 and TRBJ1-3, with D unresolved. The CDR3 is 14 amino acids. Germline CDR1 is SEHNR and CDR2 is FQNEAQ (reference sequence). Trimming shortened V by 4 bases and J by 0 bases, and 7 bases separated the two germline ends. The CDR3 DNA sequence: TGTGCCAGCAGCTCCCTCGGCTCTGGAAACACCATATATTTT. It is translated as CASSSLGSGNTIYF.

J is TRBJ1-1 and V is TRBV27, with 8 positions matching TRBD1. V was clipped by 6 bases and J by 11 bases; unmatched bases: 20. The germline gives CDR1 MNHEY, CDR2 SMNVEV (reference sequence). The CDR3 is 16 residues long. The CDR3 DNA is TGTGCCAGCAGCCCTAACCGGGGACAGGCCCGTCCGTGGGCTTTCTTT. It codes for CASSPNRGQARPWAFF.

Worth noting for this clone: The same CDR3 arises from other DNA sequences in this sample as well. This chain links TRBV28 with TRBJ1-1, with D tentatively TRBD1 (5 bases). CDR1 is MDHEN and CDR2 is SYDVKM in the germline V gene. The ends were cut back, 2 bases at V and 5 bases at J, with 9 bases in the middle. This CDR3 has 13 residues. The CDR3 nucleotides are TGTGCCAGCAGTTTAGGGGGGGGGACTGAAGCTTTCTTT. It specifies CASSLGGGTEAFF.

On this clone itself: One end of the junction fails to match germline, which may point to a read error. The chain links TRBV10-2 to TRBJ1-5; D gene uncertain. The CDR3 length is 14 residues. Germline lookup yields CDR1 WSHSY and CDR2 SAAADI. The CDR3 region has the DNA TGCGCCAGCAGTGACAGAGATAGCAACCAGCCCCAGCATTTT. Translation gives CASSDRDSNQPQHF.